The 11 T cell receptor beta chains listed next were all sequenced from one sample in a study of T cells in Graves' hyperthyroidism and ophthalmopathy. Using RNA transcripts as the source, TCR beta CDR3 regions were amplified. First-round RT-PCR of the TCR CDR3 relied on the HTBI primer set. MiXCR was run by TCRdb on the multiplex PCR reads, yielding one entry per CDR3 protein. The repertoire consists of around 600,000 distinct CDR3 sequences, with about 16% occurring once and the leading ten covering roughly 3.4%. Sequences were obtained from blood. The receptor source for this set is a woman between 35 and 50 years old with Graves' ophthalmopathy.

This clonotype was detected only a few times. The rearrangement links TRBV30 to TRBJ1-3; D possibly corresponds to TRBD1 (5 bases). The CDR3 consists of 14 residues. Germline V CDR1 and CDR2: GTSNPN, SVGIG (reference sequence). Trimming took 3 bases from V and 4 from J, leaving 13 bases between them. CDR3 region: CAWRGPGKGNTIYF. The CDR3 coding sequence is TGTGCCTGGAGAGGGCCAGGGAAAGGAAACACCATATATTTT.

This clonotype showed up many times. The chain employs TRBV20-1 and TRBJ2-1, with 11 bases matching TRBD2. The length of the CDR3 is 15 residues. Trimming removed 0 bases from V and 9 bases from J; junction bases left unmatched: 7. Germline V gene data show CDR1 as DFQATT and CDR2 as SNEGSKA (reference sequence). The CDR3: CSARELAGVFSEQFF. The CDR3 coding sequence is TGCAGTGCTAGAGAACTAGCGGGAGTGTTTAGTGAGCAGTTCTTC.

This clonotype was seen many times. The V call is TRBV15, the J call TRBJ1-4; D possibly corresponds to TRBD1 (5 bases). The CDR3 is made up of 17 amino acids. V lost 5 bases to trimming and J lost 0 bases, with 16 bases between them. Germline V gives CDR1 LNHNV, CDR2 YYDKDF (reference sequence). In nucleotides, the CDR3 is TGTGCCACCAGCGAGAGAATCGACAGTTCAACTAATGAAAAACTGTTTTTT. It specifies CATSERIDSSTNEKLFF.

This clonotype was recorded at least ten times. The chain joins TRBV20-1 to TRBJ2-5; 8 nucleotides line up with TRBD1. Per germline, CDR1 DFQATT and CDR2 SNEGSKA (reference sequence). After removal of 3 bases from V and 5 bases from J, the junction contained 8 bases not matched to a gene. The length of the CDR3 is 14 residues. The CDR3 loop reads CSASHLYRGETQYF. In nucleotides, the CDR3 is TGCAGTGCTAGCCATCTTTACAGGGGGGAGACCCAGTACTTC.

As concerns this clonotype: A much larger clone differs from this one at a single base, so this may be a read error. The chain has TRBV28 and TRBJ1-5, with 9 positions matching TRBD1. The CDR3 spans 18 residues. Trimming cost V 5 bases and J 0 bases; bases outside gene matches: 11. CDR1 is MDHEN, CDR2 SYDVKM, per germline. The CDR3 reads CASSPRGQGSYSNQPQHF. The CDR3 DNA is TGTGCCAGCAGTCCCAGGGGACAGGGTAGCTATAGCAATCAGCCCCAGCATTTT.

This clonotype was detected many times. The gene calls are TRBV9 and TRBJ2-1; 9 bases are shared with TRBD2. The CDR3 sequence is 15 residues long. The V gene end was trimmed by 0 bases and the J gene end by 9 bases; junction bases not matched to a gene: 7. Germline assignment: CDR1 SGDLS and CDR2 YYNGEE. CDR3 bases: TGTGCCAGCAGCGTAGGGATAGCGGGAGCTTTTGAGCAGTTCTTC. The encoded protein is CASSVGIAGAFEQFF.

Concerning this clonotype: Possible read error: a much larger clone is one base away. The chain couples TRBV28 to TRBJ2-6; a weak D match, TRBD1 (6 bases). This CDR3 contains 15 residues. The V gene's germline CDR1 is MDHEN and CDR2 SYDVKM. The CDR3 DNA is TGTGCCAGCCTCTCTGGGGGCACTGGGGCCAACTTCCTGACTTTC. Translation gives CASLSGGTGANFLTF.

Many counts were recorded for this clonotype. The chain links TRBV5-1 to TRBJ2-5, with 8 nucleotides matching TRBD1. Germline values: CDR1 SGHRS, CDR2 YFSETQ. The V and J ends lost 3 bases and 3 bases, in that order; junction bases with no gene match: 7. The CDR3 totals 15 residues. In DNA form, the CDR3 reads TGCGCCAGCAGCTCAGGACAGGGTGGGAAAGAGACCCAGTACTTC. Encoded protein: CASSSGQGGKETQYF.

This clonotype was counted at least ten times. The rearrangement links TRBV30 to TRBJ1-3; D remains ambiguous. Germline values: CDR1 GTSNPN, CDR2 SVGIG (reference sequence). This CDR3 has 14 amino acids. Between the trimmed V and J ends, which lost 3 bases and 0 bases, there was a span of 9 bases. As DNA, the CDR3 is TGTGCCTGGAGCCTTGGAACCTCTGGAAACACCATATATTTT. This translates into CAWSLGTSGNTIYF.

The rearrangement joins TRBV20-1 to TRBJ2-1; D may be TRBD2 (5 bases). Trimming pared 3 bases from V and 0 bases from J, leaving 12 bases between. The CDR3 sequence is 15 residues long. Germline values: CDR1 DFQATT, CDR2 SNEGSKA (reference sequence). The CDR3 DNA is TGCAGTGCTAGCCGGGGTTCGAGCTCCTACAATGAGCAGTTCTTC. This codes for CSASRGSSSYNEQFF.

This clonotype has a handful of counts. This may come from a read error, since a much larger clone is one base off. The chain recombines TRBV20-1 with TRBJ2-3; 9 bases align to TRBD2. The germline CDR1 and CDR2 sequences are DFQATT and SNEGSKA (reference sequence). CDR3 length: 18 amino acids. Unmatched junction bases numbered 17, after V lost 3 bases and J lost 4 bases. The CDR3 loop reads CSARGGASGVMGPDTQYF. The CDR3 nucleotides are TGCAGTGCTAGGGGGGGTGCTAGCGGGGTTATGGGGCCAGATACGCAGTATTTT.